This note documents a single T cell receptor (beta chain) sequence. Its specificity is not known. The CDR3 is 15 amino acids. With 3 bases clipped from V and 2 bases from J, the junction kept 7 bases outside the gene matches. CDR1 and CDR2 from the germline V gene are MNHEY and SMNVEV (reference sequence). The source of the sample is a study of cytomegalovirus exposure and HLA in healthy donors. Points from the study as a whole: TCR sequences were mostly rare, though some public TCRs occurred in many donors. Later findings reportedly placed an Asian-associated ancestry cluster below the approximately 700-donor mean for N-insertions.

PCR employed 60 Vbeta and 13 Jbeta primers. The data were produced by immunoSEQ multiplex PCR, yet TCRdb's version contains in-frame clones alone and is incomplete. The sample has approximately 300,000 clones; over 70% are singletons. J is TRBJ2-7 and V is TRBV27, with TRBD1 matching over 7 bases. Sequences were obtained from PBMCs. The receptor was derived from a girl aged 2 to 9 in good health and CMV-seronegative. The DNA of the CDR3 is TGTGCCAGCAGTTTCCGGGGACAGAAAGCCTACGAGCAGTACTTC. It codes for CASSFRGQKAYEQYF.